This T cell receptor beta chain was documented in a study of T cells in women clearing cervical HPV infection. The CDR3 consists of 16 residues. V shed 8 bases, J shed 0 bases, and the junction held 8 bases outside the gene matches. Germline loops: CDR1 GTSNPN, CDR2 SVGIG (reference sequence). Note on this clone: The observed sequence ends 3 residues before the CDR3 terminus, with the missing tail filled in from the germline J gene.

Assay used: immunoSEQ multiplex PCR; TCRdb lists only in-frame clones, some missing. Found here are about 22,000 clones; the top ten clones hold around 3.3%. Material for sequencing was blood buffy coat. V and J are TRBV30 and TRBJ2-2, with 11 bases that match TRBD2. This receptor was obtained from a woman between 18 and 75 years old with a cervical HPV16 infection that either progressed to CIN3+ or cleared (not recorded which). This CDR3 reads CATLTSGVANTGELFF. CDR3 DNA, as far as it was read: TGTGCCACCTTGACTAGCGGGGTGGCGAACACCGGGGAG.